These 20 T cell receptor beta chains were all obtained from the same sample, sequenced in a study of cytomegalovirus exposure and HLA in healthy donors (dated by TCRdb to about 2017). To prepare the library, the immunoSEQ multiplex PCR assay was applied. Sourced from immuneACCESS, this table was stored by TCRdb with only in-frame sequences that have V and J called. A share of the clones is absent; for the studies checked, an unresolved V gene accounts for under half, and the remainder has no known explanation. For this sample there are some 110,000 clones; around 87% appear just once. The ten largest clones represent approximately 4% of the sample. Sequencing used PBMCs. These receptors were obtained from a young woman in good health and CMV-seropositive.

The rearrangement joins TRBV10-1 to TRBJ2-3, with 11 positions matching TRBD1. Trimming took 2 bases from V and 4 from J; bases not matched to a gene: 2. The CDR3 runs 15 residues. CDR1 is WNHNN and CDR2 is SYGVQD in the germline V gene (reference sequence). CDR3 amino acids: CASSEGGQGADTQYF. CDR3 nucleotides: TGCGCCAGCAGTGAGGGGGGACAGGGGGCAGATACGCAGTATTTT.

This chain uses TRBV2 with TRBJ2-7; D remains unclear. The germline V gene encodes CDR1 SNHLY and CDR2 FYNNEI. The V gene lost 1 base and the J gene lost 2 bases, with 9 bases spanning the gap. This CDR3 region has 14 residues. The CDR3 loop is CASSEVVGPYEQYF. CDR3 coding DNA: TGTGCCAGCAGTGAAGTTGTGGGCCCCTACGAGCAGTACTTC.

The chain recombines TRBV6-5 with TRBJ2-1; D perhaps matches TRBD2 (6 bases). Trimming stripped 10 bases from V and 0 bases from J, with 13 bases between. Germline V lookup: CDR1 MNHEY, CDR2 SVGAGI. The CDR3 runs to 14 residues. The CDR3: CATLAGSSYNEQFF. The CDR3 region has the DNA TGTGCCACCTTGGCGGGATCCTCCTACAATGAGCAGTTCTTC.

This sequence joins TRBV18 and TRBJ2-3; TRBD2 is a possible D gene (6 bases). CDR1 and CDR2 from the germline V gene are KGHSH and LQKENI. Trimming stripped 3 bases from V and 2 bases from J, with 12 bases between. The CDR3 is 15 residues long. CDR3 sequence: CASSPQGGNTDTQYF. The CDR3 bases are TGTGCCAGCTCACCGCAGGGAGGCAACACAGATACGCAGTATTTT.

V and J are TRBV5-1 and TRBJ2-5; a possible D gene is TRBD2 (5 bases). This CDR3 comprises 15 residues. Trimming left V 0 bases short and J 6 bases short, with 15 bases between. Germline loops: CDR1 SGHRS, CDR2 YFSETQ. The DNA for the CDR3 is TGCGCCAGCAGCTTGGCACGGGCGGGCCGGCAGACCCAGTACTTC. The encoded protein is CASSLARAGRQTQYF.

The chain recombines TRBV7-9 with TRBJ1-2; weak D call: TRBD1 (6 bases). Germline lookup yields CDR1 SEHNR and CDR2 FQNEAQ (reference sequence). Trimming removed 1 base at V and 4 bases at J, with 16 bases between. The CDR3 totals 16 residues. The CDR3, as DNA: TGTGCCAGCAGCTTAGGGGGACATAAAGCATCCTATGGCTACACCTTC. Translated, it gives CASSLGGHKASYGYTF.

This chain uses TRBV27 with TRBJ1-6; 8 bases fit TRBD1. This CDR3 spans 15 amino acids. CDR1 is MNHEY and CDR2 is SMNVEV in the germline V gene (reference sequence). The ends lost 5 bases at V and 5 bases at J; junction bases unmatched: 5. CDR3 in DNA: TGTGCCAGCAGTGTGGACAGGGTTAATAATTCACCCCTCCACTTT. Translation gives CASSVDRVNNSPLHF.

V and J are TRBV29-1 and TRBJ1-2; 7 bases are shared with TRBD1. The CDR3 is 12 amino acids. Germline-derived CDR1 and CDR2 are SQVTM and ANQGSEA. Trimming cost V 0 bases and J 8 bases; bases outside gene matches: 3. The DNA of the CDR3 is TGCAGCGTTGAAGATCCAGGGGGAGGCTACACCTTC. Translation: CSVEDPGGGYTF.

This clone has a handful of counts. This chain links TRBV19 with TRBJ1-5; 8 bases line up with TRBD1. Per the germline V gene, CDR1 is LNHDA and CDR2 is SQIVND (reference sequence). J was trimmed by 3 bases and V by 5 bases; bases with no gene match: 9. The CDR3 covers 16 residues. The CDR3: CASSSPPGQVNQPQHF. The CDR3 DNA is TGTGCCAGTAGTTCCCCTCCGGGACAGGTCAATCAGCCCCAGCATTTT.

The rearrangement joins TRBV6-1 to TRBJ1-1; D not certain. Germline values: CDR1 MNHNS, CDR2 SASEGT. The CDR3 is 10 residues long. With 6 bases removed from V and 5 bases from J, the gap between germline ends came to 4 bases. CDR3 loop: CASSLTEAFF. Written as DNA, the CDR3 is TGTGCCAGCAGCCTGACTGAAGCTTTCTTT.

The genes are TRBV9 and TRBJ1-1; a possible D gene is TRBD1 (6 bases). The CDR3 totals 14 residues. V lost 0 bases to trimming and J lost 5 bases, with 11 bases between them. Germline V gene sequence: CDR1 SGDLS, CDR2 YYNGEE. The CDR3 nucleotides read TGTGCCAGCAGCGTAGGGTCTCAGGGGACTGAAGCTTTCTTT. It encodes CASSVGSQGTEAFF.

The chain employs TRBV4-2 and TRBJ2-3; D not resolved. Between the trimmed V and J ends, which lost 0 bases and 6 bases, there was a span of 13 bases. CDR1 LGHNA and CDR2 YNFKEQ come from the germline V gene. This CDR3 contains 15 residues. The CDR3 reads CASSQDLPYVDTQYF. Written as DNA, the CDR3 is TGTGCCAGCAGCCAAGATCTGCCCTATGTGGATACGCAGTATTTT.

The chain joins TRBV5-4 to TRBJ1-1; D perhaps matches TRBD1 (5 bases). CDR3 length equals 14 residues. Germline values: CDR1 SGHNT, CDR2 YYREEE (reference sequence). V lost 5 bases to trimming and J lost 0 bases, with 11 bases between them. DNA for the CDR3: TGTGCCAGCAGGTGGGGGGAGATGAACACTGAAGCTTTCTTT. Translating it yields CASRWGEMNTEAFF.

This clone was counted once. The rearrangement links TRBV7-7 to TRBJ2-2, with 7 bases fitting TRBD1. Germline CDR1 SSHAT, CDR2 FNYEAQ (reference sequence). The V and J ends lost 2 bases and 1 base, in that order; junction bases with no gene match: 7. The CDR3 loop spans 17 amino acids. The CDR3 DNA sequence: TGTGCCAGCAGCTTATCCCCGACAGGGCTGAACACCGGGGAGCTGTTTTTT. Residues: CASSLSPTGLNTGELFF.

The chain couples TRBV7-2 to TRBJ1-1; D possibly corresponds to TRBD1 (5 bases). The CDR3 sequence is 15 residues long. The V end was cut by 4 bases, the J end by 5 bases, with 17 bases between. Germline V gene data show CDR1 as SGHTA and CDR2 as FQGNSA. CDR3 loop: CASSSGGGSRTEAFF. CDR3 nucleotides: TGTGCCAGCAGCTCAGGCGGGGGTTCCCGGACTGAAGCTTTCTTT.

The gene calls are TRBV7-9 and TRBJ2-2, with 7 bases aligning to TRBD2. The trim removed 4 bases at V and 9 bases at J, leaving 17 bases unmatched. CDR3 length equals 17 residues. Germline V gene data show CDR1 as SEHNR and CDR2 as FQNEAQ (reference sequence). The CDR3 DNA follows: TGTGCCAGCAGCTCCCTGGGGGGGGATAGTCCGCGGAGGGAGCTGTTTTTT. Encoded protein: CASSSLGGDSPRRELFF.

The chain has TRBV5-6 and TRBJ2-3, with 8 bases that match TRBD2. V was pared by 1 base and J by 5 bases, with 6 bases of the junction left unmatched. The CDR3 length is 15 residues. The V gene's germline CDR1 is SGHDT and CDR2 YYEEEE. CDR3 coding DNA: TGTGCCAGCAGCTTGACGGGAGGGCCTATAGATACGCAGTATTTT. Its translation is CASSLTGGPIDTQYF.

This clone appeared a few times. The rearrangement joins TRBV10-3 to TRBJ1-6, with TRBD1 as a possible D gene (5 bases). The CDR3 consists of 12 residues. The germline V gene encodes CDR1 ENHRY and CDR2 SYGVKD. V was clipped by 8 bases and J by 7 bases, with 9 bases between them. For the CDR3, the DNA is TGTGCCATCGGGGGGGTAAATTCACCCCTCCACTTT. Translation gives CAIGGVNSPLHF.

This clone was counted only a few times. CDR3 loop: CASSLNNYYGYTF. The CDR3 nucleotides are TGTGCCAGCAGCTTAAACAATTACTATGGCTACACCTTC. The V gene is TRBV7-9, the J gene TRBJ1-2, with no clear D. V shed 2 bases and J shed 3 bases, with 7 bases lying between them. Germline lookup yields CDR1 SEHNR and CDR2 FQNEAQ (reference sequence). CDR3 size: 13 residues.

CDR3 amino acids: CASNSDYSGTDTQYF. Written as DNA, the CDR3 is TGCGCCAGCAACTCCGACTACTCTGGCACAGATACGCAGTATTTT. The chain recombines TRBV5-1 with TRBJ2-3; perhaps TRBD2 as D (5 bases). The CDR3 length is 15 residues. The V and J ends lost 6 bases and 1 base respectively, with 15 bases between them. Germline loops: CDR1 SGHRS, CDR2 YFSETQ.